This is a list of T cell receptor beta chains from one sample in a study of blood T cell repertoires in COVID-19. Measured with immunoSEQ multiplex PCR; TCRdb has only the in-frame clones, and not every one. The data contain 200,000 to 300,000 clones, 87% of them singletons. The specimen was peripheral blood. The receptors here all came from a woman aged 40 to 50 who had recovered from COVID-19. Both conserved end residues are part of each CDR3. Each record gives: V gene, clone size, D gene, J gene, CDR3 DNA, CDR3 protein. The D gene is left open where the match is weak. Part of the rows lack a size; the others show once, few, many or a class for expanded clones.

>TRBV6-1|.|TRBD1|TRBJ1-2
TGTGCCAGCAGTGGAATTGGGACAGCTTATAACTATGGCTACACCTTC
CASSGIGTAYNYGYTF
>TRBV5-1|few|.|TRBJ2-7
TGCGCCAGCAGCTTGGCAACAGGGCTAACCTACGAGCAGTACTTC
CASSLATGLTYEQYF
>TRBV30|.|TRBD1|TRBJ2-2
TGTGCCTGGAAAGACCGGGACAGGGCTTTGGCCGGGGAGCTGTTTTTT
CAWKDRDRALAGELFF
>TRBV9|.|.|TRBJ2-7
TGTGCCAGCAGCGCCGCCAACCGGGACAACTACGAGCAGTACTTC
CASSAANRDNYEQYF
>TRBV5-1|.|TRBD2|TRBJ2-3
TGCGCCAGCAGCTCGTTACCGGGACTAGCGGGGGGTAGCACAGATACGCAGTATTTT
CASSSLPGLAGGSTDTQYF
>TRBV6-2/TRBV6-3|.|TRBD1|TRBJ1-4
TGTGCCAGCAGTTATGGTGGCAGGGGGCGGCCTGAACTGTTTTTT
CASSYGGRGRPELFF
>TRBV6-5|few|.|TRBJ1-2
TGTGCCAGCAGCTTCTCGACAGCTAACTATGGCTACACCTTC
CASSFSTANYGYTF
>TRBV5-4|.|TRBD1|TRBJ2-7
TGTGCCAGCAGCTTCGGGACAGTTATCTACGAGCAGTACTTC
CASSFGTVIYEQYF
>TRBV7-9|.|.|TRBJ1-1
TGTGCCAGCTCCGAAGTGTACTCGAACACTGAAGCTTTCTTT
CASSEVYSNTEAFF
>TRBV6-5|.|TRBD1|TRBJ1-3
TGTGCCAGCAGCAGACCGGGACAGGAGCGAAACACCATATATTTT
CASSRPGQERNTIYF